This T cell receptor beta chain emerged from a study of immune reconstitution after stem cell transplant in scleroderma listed by TCRdb under 2017. Libraries were built with RT-PCR. TCRdb lists the instrument as Illumina MiSeq. TCRdb applied fastp at Q25 and MiXCR to the public reads, then kept only in-frame beta chains. When rows share a CDR3 protein, they turn into one entry using the most common DNA and genes. Within this sample are about 2,300 distinct CDR3 sequences, with around 6.5% of them counted one time only. About 23% of the sample rests with the top ten. A word on this clonotype: Its antigen is still unknown. No base qualities exist here, and no much larger clone lies one base off it.

The germline V gene yields MDHEN for CDR1 and SYDVKM for CDR2. V lost 5 bases and J lost 4 bases; the stretch between them is 6 bases long. The CDR3 runs 13 residues from the cysteine to the phenylalanine. Just the 39-base CDR3 DNA is kept, in frame starting at base 1. The chain is made from TRBV28 and TRBJ1-6; the D gene assignment is ambiguous. The receptor's source is a female donor with systemic sclerosis. Sampling was done before or after autologous hematopoietic stem cell transplantation (not recorded which). The bases are TGTGCCAGCAGTACGGGTTATAATTCACCCCTCCACTTT. It translates to CASSTGYNSPLHF.